These 21 T cell receptor beta chains share one sample of origin, sequenced in a study of type 1 and type 2 diabetes patients. Amplification started from genomic DNA. Multiplex PCR with 30 forward and 13 reverse primers amplified the TCR beta CDR3. MiXCR was run by TCRdb on the multiplex PCR reads, yielding one entry per CDR3 protein. Of approximately 260,000 distinct CDR3 sequences in the sample, more than 40% were seen once. Sequenced input: peripheral blood mononuclear cells (PBMCs). Receptors originate from a man aged 18 to 29 with type 2 diabetes.

The chain links TRBV27 to TRBJ2-5; possible D gene TRBD1, 6 bases. There are 13 residues in the CDR3. CDR1 MNHEY and CDR2 SMNVEV come from the germline V gene (reference sequence). Trimming removed 6 bases at V and 5 bases at J, with 13 bases between. The CDR3 nucleotides read TGTGCCAGCAGAGATACAGGGACGGAGACCCAGTACTTC. Translating it yields CASRDTGTETQYF.

This clonotype was counted between two and nine times. This chain uses TRBV19 with TRBJ2-1; 7 bases align to TRBD1. CDR1 and CDR2 from the germline V gene are LNHDA and SQIVND (reference sequence). This CDR3 has 13 amino acids. With V trimmed by 1 base and J by 7 bases, 1 base remained unmatched. The CDR3 DNA sequence: TGTGCCAGTAGTATAGCCAGGGGGAATGAGCAGTTCTTC. It is translated as CASSIARGNEQFF.

This clonotype was found a few times. The chain is built from TRBV2 and TRBJ2-2; D tentatively fits TRBD1 or TRBD2 (5 bases each). The CDR3 has 17 residues. V lost 7 bases and J lost 5, with 23 bases in between. Germline V lookup: CDR1 SNHLY, CDR2 FYNNEI. CDR3 bases: TGTGCCAGCATTGGGGACCTCGGGGTCATGAATACCGGGGAGCTGTTTTTT. Translated, it gives CASIGDLGVMNTGELFF.

The table lists this clonotype with a few counts. The rearrangement uses TRBV2 and TRBJ2-1, with 10 bases fitting TRBD2. Unmatched junction bases numbered 9, after V lost 6 bases and J lost 7 bases. From germline, CDR1 is SNHLY and CDR2 FYNNEI. The CDR3 extends over 15 amino acids. CDR3 residues: CASREGLAGGNEQFF. DNA of the CDR3: TGTGCCAGCAGGGAGGGATTAGCGGGAGGAAATGAGCAGTTCTTC.

The genes are TRBV2 and TRBJ1-4; a possible D gene is TRBD1 (5 bases). Trimming removed 6 bases from V and 2 bases from J, with 7 bases in between. The CDR3 extends over 13 amino acids. CDR1 is SNHLY, CDR2 FYNNEI, per germline. Written as DNA, the CDR3 is TGTGCCAGCAGATGGGGGACTAATGAAAAACTGTTTTTT. Translating gives CASRWGTNEKLFF.

A few counts support this clonotype. The rearrangement uses TRBV5-1 and TRBJ1-6; 7 bases match TRBD1. After removal of 0 bases from V and 8 bases from J, the junction contained 2 bases not matched to a gene. Germline assignment: CDR1 SGHRS and CDR2 YFSETQ. The CDR3 is 14 amino acids. In DNA form, the CDR3 reads TGCGCCAGCAGCTTGGCAGGGGGTTATTCACCCCTCCACTTT. Protein: CASSLAGGYSPLHF.

In this sample, this clonotype turned up a few times. This sequence joins TRBV15 and TRBJ2-1, with D possibly being TRBD1 (6 bases). Germline V gene data show CDR1 as LNHNV and CDR2 as YYDKDF (reference sequence). The CDR3 runs to 16 residues. Trimming removed 3 bases from V and 6 bases from J, with 18 bases in between. The CDR3 is CATSSPQGFDTNEQFF. The DNA of the CDR3 is TGTGCCACCAGCAGCCCACAGGGATTCGATACCAATGAGCAGTTCTTC.

The chain recombines TRBV4-1 with TRBJ2-7, with D possibly TRBD1 on 5 matching bases. The CDR3 consists of 15 residues. Germline-derived CDR1 and CDR2 are MGHRA and YSYEKL. V was clipped by 6 bases and J by 7 bases, with 22 bases between them. As DNA, the CDR3 is TGCGCCAGCAGTTACAGCCCGAGACAGCATTTGGAGCAGTACTTC. The encoded protein is CASSYSPRQHLEQYF.

V is TRBV7-3 and J is TRBJ1-1; the D gene is possibly TRBD1 (6 bases). The germline V gene has CDR1 SGHTA and CDR2 FQGTGA. CDR3 length: 14 residues. V was trimmed by 6 bases and J by 2 bases, leaving 13 bases between them. The chain's CDR3 is CASSGRGHNTEAFF. The CDR3, as DNA: TGTGCCAGCAGTGGGAGGGGACACAACACTGAAGCTTTCTTT. The full variable domain, its missing parts supplied by reference TRBV7-3 and TRBJ1-1, is GAGVSQTPSNKVTEKGKYVELRCDPISGHTALYWYRQSLGQGPEFLIYFQGTGAADDSGLPNDRFFAVRPEGSVSTLKIQRTERGDSAVYLCASSGRGHNTEAFFGQGTRLTVV.

The chain uses TRBV20-1 and TRBJ2-3; maybe TRBD2 (5 bases). Trimming removed 5 bases at V and 0 bases at J, with 15 bases between. Germline V CDR1 and CDR2: DFQATT, SNEGSKA (reference sequence). The CDR3 consists of 15 residues. The CDR3: CSAPRPAESTDTQYF. Written as DNA, the CDR3 is TGCAGTGCTCCAAGGCCAGCGGAGAGCACAGATACGCAGTATTTT.

This chain links TRBV19 with TRBJ1-5, with no clear D. V was cut by 5 bases and J by 3 bases, with 11 bases left in between. CDR1 LNHDA and CDR2 SQIVND come from the germline V gene (reference sequence). This CDR3 contains 14 residues. CDR3 loop: CASSHGRANQPQHF. CDR3 DNA: TGTGCCAGTAGTCATGGAAGGGCCAATCAGCCCCAGCATTTT.

This clonotype was seen only a few times. J is TRBJ2-6 and V is TRBV4-3; tentatively, D is TRBD2 (6 bases). Trimming removed 1 base at V and 1 base at J, with 8 bases between. CDR3 size: 16 residues. CDR1 is LGHNA, CDR2 YSLEER, per germline. The chain's CDR3 is CASSQGGLSGANVLTF. The CDR3, as DNA: TGCGCCAGCAGCCAAGGTGGACTATCTGGGGCCAACGTCCTGACTTTC.

The chain has TRBV12-3 or TRBV12-4 and TRBJ2-1, with 8 bases identical to TRBD2. With 5 bases clipped from V and 5 bases from J, the junction kept 20 bases outside the gene matches. The CDR3 is made up of 19 amino acids. The CDR3 sequence: CASSATSGFATPQDNEQFF. The CDR3 nucleotides are TGTGCCAGCAGTGCCACTAGCGGATTTGCTACCCCCCAAGACAATGAGCAGTTCTTC.

This rearrangement joins TRBV2 to TRBJ2-2; the match to TRBD1 covers 9 bases. V lost 6 bases and J lost 5; bases outside the gene matches: 7. The CDR3 runs 15 residues. Germline-derived CDR1 and CDR2 are SNHLY and FYNNEI. CDR3 sequence: CASSLQGARTGELFF. The DNA for the CDR3 is TGTGCCAGCAGCTTACAGGGGGCCAGGACCGGGGAGCTGTTTTTT.

The chain links TRBV6-4 to TRBJ2-1; 9 nucleotides line up with TRBD2. CDR1 and CDR2 from the germline V gene are MRHNA and SNTAGT. The J segment lost 0 bases and the V segment lost 5 bases, leaving 17 bases of the junction unmatched. CDR3 length: 20 amino acids. CDR3 nucleotide sequence: TGTGCCAGCAGTAGGGGGCTAGCGGGATCCTCTCCATTCTCCTACAATGAGCAGTTCTTC. Protein sequence: CASSRGLAGSSPFSYNEQFF.

The chain joins TRBV6-6 to TRBJ2-5; no clear D. V dropped 0 bases and J dropped 1 base, with 6 bases sitting between them. This CDR3 has 14 amino acids. CDR1 and CDR2 (germline): MNHNY, SVGAGI (reference sequence). The CDR3 is CASSYSTPQETQYF. Here the CDR3 DNA reads TGTGCCAGCAGTTACTCGACCCCCCAAGAGACCCAGTACTTC.

The chain has TRBV6-6 and TRBJ2-7; 8 bases are a match to TRBD2. CDR1 and CDR2 from the germline V gene are MNHNY and SVGAGI (reference sequence). There are 16 residues in the CDR3. J was trimmed by 3 bases and V by 4 bases; bases with no gene match: 11. The CDR3 DNA sequence: TGTGCCAGCAGTTTTTCTAAGCGGGGGCCTCTCTACGAGCAGTACTTC. It codes for CASSFSKRGPLYEQYF.

This clonotype has more than one count but fewer than ten. The CDR3 bases are TGTGCCAGTAGTATGGGAGCAGGATACGACGAGCAGTACTTC. Translation gives CASSMGAGYDEQYF. The chain combines TRBV19 with TRBJ2-7; TRBD2 might be the D (5 bases). V was clipped by 3 bases and J by 5 bases, with 14 bases between them. CDR1 is LNHDA, CDR2 SQIVND, per germline (reference sequence). This CDR3 has 14 residues. The full variable domain, with the rest looked up from reference TRBV19 and TRBJ2-7, is DGGITQSPKYLFRKEGQNVTLSCEQNLNHDAMYWYRQDPGQGLRLIYYSQIVNDFQKGDIAEGYSVSREKKESFPLTVTSAQKNPTAFYLCASSMGAGYDEQYFGPGTRLTVT.

This clonotype has a handful of counts. This chain connects TRBV7-8 to TRBJ1-5; 8 nucleotides match TRBD1. Germline values: CDR1 SGHVS, CDR2 FQNEAQ. This CDR3 has 15 residues. V was clipped by 5 bases and J by 5 bases; unmatched bases: 8. The CDR3 loop is CASSTRDRRYQPQHF. The CDR3 DNA reads as TGTGCCAGCAGCACCCGGGACAGGAGATATCAGCCCCAGCATTTT.

This clonotype was found a few times. The chain recombines TRBV6-6 with TRBJ1-2; 9 bases are shared with TRBD1. V lost 0 bases and J lost 6; bases outside the gene matches: 2. CDR1 is MNHNY and CDR2 is SVGAGI in the germline V gene (reference sequence). The CDR3 covers 14 residues. CDR3 region: CASSYSRQGDGYTF. The CDR3 bases are TGTGCCAGCAGTTACTCGAGACAGGGGGATGGCTACACCTTC.

There are a few counts of this clonotype. V gene TRBV24-1 combines with J gene TRBJ2-2, with unresolved D. There are 12 residues in the CDR3. Trimming removed 5 bases from V and 3 bases from J, with 3 bases in between. The germline V gene encodes CDR1 KGHDR and CDR2 SFDVKD. For the CDR3, the DNA is TGTGCCACCAGTGGGGACACCGGGGAGCTGTTTTTT. Its translation: CATSGDTGELFF.